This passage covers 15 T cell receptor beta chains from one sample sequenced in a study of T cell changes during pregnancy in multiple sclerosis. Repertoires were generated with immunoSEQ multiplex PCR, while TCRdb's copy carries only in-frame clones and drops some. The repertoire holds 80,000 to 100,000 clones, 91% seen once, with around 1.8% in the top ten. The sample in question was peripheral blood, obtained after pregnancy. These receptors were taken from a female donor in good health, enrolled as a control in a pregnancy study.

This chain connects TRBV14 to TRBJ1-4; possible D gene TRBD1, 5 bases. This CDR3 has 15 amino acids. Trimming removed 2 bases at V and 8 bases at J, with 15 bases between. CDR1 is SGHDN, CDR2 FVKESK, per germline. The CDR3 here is CASSQSGAAREKLFF. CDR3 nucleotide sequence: TGTGCCAGCAGCCAAAGTGGGGCCGCGCGGGAAAAACTGTTTTTT.

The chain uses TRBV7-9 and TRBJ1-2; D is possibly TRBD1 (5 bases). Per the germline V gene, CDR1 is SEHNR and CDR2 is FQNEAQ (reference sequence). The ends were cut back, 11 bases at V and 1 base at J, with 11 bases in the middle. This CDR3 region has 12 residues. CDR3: CAPRDFNYGYTF. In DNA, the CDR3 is TGTGCCCCCAGGGATTTTAACTATGGCTACACCTTC. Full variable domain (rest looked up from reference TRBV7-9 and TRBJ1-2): DTGVSQNPRHKITKRGQNVTFRCDPISEHNRLYWYRQTLGQGPEFLTYFQNEAQLEKSRLLSDRFSAERPKGSFSTLEIQRTEQGDSAMYLCAPRDFNYGYTFGSGTRLTVV.

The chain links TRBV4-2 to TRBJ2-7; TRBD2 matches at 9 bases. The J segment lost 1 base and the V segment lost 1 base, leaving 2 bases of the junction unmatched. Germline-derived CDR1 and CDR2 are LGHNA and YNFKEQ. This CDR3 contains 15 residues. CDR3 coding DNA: TGTGCCAGCAGCCAAGCTAGCGGGGTATCCTACGAGCAGTACTTC. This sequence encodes CASSQASGVSYEQYF.

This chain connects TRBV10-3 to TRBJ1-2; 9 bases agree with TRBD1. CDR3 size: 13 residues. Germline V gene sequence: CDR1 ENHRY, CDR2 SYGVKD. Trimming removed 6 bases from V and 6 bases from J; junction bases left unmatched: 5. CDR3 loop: CAISSGQGNGYTF. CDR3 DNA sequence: TGTGCCATCAGCTCGGGACAGGGAAATGGCTACACCTTC.

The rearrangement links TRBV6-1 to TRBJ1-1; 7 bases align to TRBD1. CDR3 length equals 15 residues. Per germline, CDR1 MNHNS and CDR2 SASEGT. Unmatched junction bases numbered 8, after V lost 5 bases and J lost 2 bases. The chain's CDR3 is CASSMTGSVNTEAFF. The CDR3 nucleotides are TGTGCCAGCAGTATGACAGGGAGTGTAAACACTGAAGCTTTCTTT.

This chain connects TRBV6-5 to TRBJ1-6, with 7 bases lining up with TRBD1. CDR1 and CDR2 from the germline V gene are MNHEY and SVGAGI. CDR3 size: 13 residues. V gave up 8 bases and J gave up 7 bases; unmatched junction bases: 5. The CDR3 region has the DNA TGTGCCAGCTGGGACAGTAAAAATTCACCCCTCCACTTT. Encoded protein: CASWDSKNSPLHF.

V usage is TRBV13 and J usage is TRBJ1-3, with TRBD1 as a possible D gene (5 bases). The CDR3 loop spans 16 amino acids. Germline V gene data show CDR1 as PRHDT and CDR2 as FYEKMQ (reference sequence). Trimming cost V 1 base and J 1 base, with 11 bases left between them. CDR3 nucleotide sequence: TGTGCCAGCAGCTTAGCCCGACAGTATTCTGGAAACACCATATATTTT. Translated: CASSLARQYSGNTIYF.

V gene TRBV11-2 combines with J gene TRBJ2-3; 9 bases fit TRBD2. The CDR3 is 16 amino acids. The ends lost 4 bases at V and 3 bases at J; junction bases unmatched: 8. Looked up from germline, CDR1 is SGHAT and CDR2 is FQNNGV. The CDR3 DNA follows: TGTGCCAGCAGCTCCAGGGGCAGCGGGGGGACAGATACGCAGTATTTT. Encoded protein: CASSSRGSGGTDTQYF. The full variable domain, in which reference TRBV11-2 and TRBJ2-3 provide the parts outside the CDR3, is EAGVAQSPRYKIIEKRQSVAFWCNPISGHATLYWYQQILGQGPKLLIQFQNNGVVDDSQLPKDRFSAERLKGVDSTLKIQPAKLEDSAVYLCASSSRGSGGTDTQYFGPGTRLTVL.

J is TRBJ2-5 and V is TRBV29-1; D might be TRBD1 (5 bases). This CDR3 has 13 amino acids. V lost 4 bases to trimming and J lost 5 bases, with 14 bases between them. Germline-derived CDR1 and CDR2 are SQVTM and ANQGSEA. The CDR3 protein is CSVAGQGGETQYF. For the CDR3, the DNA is TGCAGCGTTGCTGGGCAGGGTGGGGAGACCCAGTACTTC.

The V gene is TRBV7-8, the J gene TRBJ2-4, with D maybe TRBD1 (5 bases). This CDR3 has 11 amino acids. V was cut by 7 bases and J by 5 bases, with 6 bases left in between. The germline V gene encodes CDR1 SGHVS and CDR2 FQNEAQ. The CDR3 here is CASIGENIQYF. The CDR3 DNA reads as TGTGCCAGCATAGGGGAAAACATTCAGTACTTC.

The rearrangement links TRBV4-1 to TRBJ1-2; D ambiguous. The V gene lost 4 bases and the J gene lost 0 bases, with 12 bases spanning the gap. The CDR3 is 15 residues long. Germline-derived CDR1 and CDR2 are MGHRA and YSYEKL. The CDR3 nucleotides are TGCGCCAGCAGCCTAGTACGAGGGTCTAACTATGGCTACACCTTC. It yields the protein CASSLVRGSNYGYTF.

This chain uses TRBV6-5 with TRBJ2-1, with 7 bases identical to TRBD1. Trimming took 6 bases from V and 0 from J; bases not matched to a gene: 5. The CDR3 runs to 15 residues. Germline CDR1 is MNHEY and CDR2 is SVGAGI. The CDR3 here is CASSRDRSSYNEQFF. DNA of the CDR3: TGTGCCAGCAGCCGGGACAGAAGCTCCTACAATGAGCAGTTCTTC.

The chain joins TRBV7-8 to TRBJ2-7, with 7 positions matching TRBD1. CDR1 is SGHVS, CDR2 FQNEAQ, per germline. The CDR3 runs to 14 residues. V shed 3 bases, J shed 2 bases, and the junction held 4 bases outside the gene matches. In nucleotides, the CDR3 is TGTGCCAGCAGCTTGACAGGGTTCCCCTACGAGCAGTACTTC. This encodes CASSLTGFPYEQYF.

The CDR3: CASSVGASGAETQYF. Here the CDR3 DNA reads TGTGCCAGCAGCGTTGGGGCTAGCGGGGCTGAGACCCAGTACTTC. The V and J genes are TRBV9 and TRBJ2-5; 9 bases map to TRBD2. J lost 5 bases, V lost 2 bases, and 7 bases had no gene match. The CDR3 runs to 15 residues. Germline loops: CDR1 SGDLS, CDR2 YYNGEE.

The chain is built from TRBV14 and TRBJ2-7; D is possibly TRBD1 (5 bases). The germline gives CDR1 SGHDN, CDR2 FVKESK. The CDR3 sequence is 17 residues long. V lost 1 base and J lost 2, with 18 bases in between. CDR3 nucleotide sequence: TGTGCCAGCAGCCAAGCGATGGGGCAGGGCATTGCCTACGAGCAGTACTTC. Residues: CASSQAMGQGIAYEQYF.